Listed below are T cell receptor beta chains from one sample, sequenced in a study of T-cell reconstitution after alpha-beta-depleted transplantation in children. MiXCR, applied by TCRdb to the PCR reads, yields one record per CDR3 protein. Of fewer than 400,000 distinct CDR3 sequences listed, over 20% are singletons. The specimen comprised PBMCs from the stem cell graft donor, sampled from the stem cell graft. The source of these receptors is a human donor who donated a stem cell graft to a child with acute myeloid leukemia. CDR3s include the opening cysteine and the closing phenylalanine or tryptophan. The D gene is left open where the match is weak. Size values are once, few and many counts, or a class for expanded clones, and some rows have none.

D	V	size	J	CDR3	DNA
TRBD2	TRBV7-6	few	TRBJ2-1	CASSPMSGSSYNEQFF	TGTGCCAGCAGCCCCATGAGCGGGAGCTCCTACAATGAGCAGTTCTTC
TRBD1	TRBV29-1	many	TRBJ2-4	CSVGTHRGMDIQYF	TGCAGCGTTGGAACTCACAGGGGAATGGACATTCAGTACTTC
.	TRBV6-1	many	TRBJ2-1	CASRNTGMGYNEQFF	TGTGCCAGCAGAAATACAGGGATGGGGTACAATGAGCAGTTCTTC
TRBD1	TRBV27	few	TRBJ2-3	CASSAQWTGGVPDTQYF	TGTGCCAGCAGTGCCCAATGGACAGGGGGCGTTCCAGATACGCAGTATTTT
.	TRBV28	.	TRBJ2-1	CASSGLYRHEQFF	TGTGCCAGCAGCGGGTTGTATCGGCATGAGCAGTTCTTC
.	TRBV12-3/TRBV12-4	.	TRBJ1-2	CASSLAWGDGYTF	TGTGCCAGCAGTTTAGCGTGGGGGGATGGCTACACCTTC
TRBD2	TRBV7-8	.	TRBJ2-7	CASSSYFGLGYEQYF	TGTGCCAGCAGCTCCTATTTTGGACTAGGCTACGAGCAGTACTTC
.	TRBV20-1	few	TRBJ2-1	CSASSPYSYNEQFF	TGCAGTGCTAGTTCCCCCTATTCCTACAATGAGCAGTTCTTC
TRBD1	TRBV9	few	TRBJ1-2	CASSATGGSNYGYTF	TGTGCCAGCAGCGCCACAGGGGGTTCTAACTATGGCTACACCTTC
TRBD1	TRBV28	.	TRBJ1-1	CATQPGQGVTEAFF	TGTGCCACCCAACCAGGACAGGGGGTCACTGAAGCTTTCTTT
TRBD2	TRBV20-1	many	TRBJ2-1	CSARGLTSGRYNEQFF	TGCAGTGCTAGAGGCCTTACTAGCGGGAGGTACAATGAGCAGTTCTTC
.	TRBV12-3/TRBV12-4	.	TRBJ1-5	CASSLYSLGPTGPQHF	TGTGCCAGCAGTTTATATAGTTTGGGACCAACCGGGCCCCAGCATTTT
.	TRBV24-1	few	TRBJ2-7	CATPILGLDPYEQYF	TGTGCCACCCCAATCTTAGGACTTGACCCCTACGAGCAGTACTTC
.	TRBV6-2/TRBV6-3	.	TRBJ2-5	CASSYSTGQETQYF	TGTGCCAGCAGTTACTCCACGGGTCAAGAGACCCAGTACTTC
.	TRBV7-8	few	TRBJ2-1	CASSLRSLRDEQFF	TGTGCCAGCAGCTTAAGGAGTTTACGGGATGAGCAGTTCTTC
TRBD2	TRBV12-3/TRBV12-4	.	TRBJ2-3	CASSLRGGRTDTQYF	TGTGCCAGCAGTTTAAGGGGAGGGAGAACAGATACGCAGTATTTT
.	TRBV5-1	.	TRBJ1-4	CASRSTTNEKLFF	TGCGCCAGCAGGTCAACAACTAATGAAAAACTGTTTTTT
.	TRBV29-1	few	TRBJ2-3	CSVEDLGSGDTQYF	TGCAGCGTTGAAGATCTCGGTTCAGGAGATACGCAGTATTTT
.	TRBV10-2	.	TRBJ1-6	CASSGNNRNSPLHF	TGCGCCAGCAGCGGAAATAACAGGAATTCACCCCTCCACTTT
TRBD1	TRBV6-2/TRBV6-3	few	TRBJ2-1	CASSQTGGAKEVLKNEQFF	TGTGCCAGCAGTCAGACAGGGGGAGCCAAAGAGGTCCTGAAAAATGAGCAGTTCTTC
TRBD1	TRBV5-1	few	TRBJ2-5	CASSPGTGVRETQYF	TGCGCCAGCAGTCCCGGGACAGGGGTCCGGGAGACCCAGTACTTC
TRBD1	TRBV25-1	.	TRBJ2-5	CASSATGKGQETQYF	TGTGCCAGCAGTGCGACAGGGAAAGGCCAAGAGACCCAGTACTTC
.	TRBV7-3	many	TRBJ2-4	CASNRNREIGNIQYF	TGTGCCAGCAACCGGAACAGAGAAATTGGAAACATTCAGTACTTC
.	TRBV7-9	few	TRBJ1-6	CASSPSQGNNSPLHF	TGTGCCAGCAGCCCAAGTCAGGGGAACAATTCACCCCTCCACTTT
TRBD2	TRBV29-1	.	TRBJ2-3	CSVVDFLAGITDTQYF	TGCAGCGTTGTAGATTTCCTAGCGGGGATCACAGATACGCAGTATTTT
.	TRBV6-1	many	TRBJ1-3	CASRVSGHSGNTIYF	TGTGCCAGCAGGGTCTCGGGGCACTCTGGAAACACCATATATTTT
TRBD1	TRBV4-2	.	TRBJ2-5	CASRVRGTETQYF	TGTGCCAGCAGAGTCAGGGGGACGGAGACCCAGTACTTC
TRBD2	TRBV20-1	.	TRBJ2-3	CSARDGLASTDTQYF	TGCAGTGCTAGAGATGGACTAGCTAGCACAGATACGCAGTATTTT
TRBD1	TRBV11-2	.	TRBJ1-1	CASSARDRGPPEAFF	TGTGCCAGCAGCGCCCGGGACAGGGGTCCCCCTGAAGCTTTCTTT
.	TRBV5-1	.	TRBJ1-2	CASSLSAAGGYGYTF	TGCGCCAGCAGCTTGTCGGCGGCGGGGGGTTATGGCTACACCTTC
TRBD2	TRBV11-1	.	TRBJ2-5	CASSSGTSGISETQYF	TGTGCCAGCAGCTCGGGGACTAGCGGGATTTCAGAGACCCAGTACTTC
.	TRBV6-1	few	TRBJ2-7	CASRTDRTSYEQYF	TGTGCCAGCAGAACCGACAGGACCTCCTACGAGCAGTACTTC
.	TRBV20-1	few	TRBJ2-1	CSASRQYNEQFF	TGCAGTGCTAGTAGGCAGTACAATGAGCAGTTCTTC
TRBD2	TRBV5-6	.	TRBJ2-1	CASSWGLADDNEQFF	TGTGCCAGCAGCTGGGGACTAGCGGACGACAATGAGCAGTTCTTC
.	TRBV19	.	TRBJ1-5	CASSLYGQPSNQPQHF	TGTGCCAGTAGTTTATATGGACAGCCTAGCAATCAGCCCCAGCATTTT
.	TRBV12-3/TRBV12-4	many	TRBJ1-5	CASSLMDQPQHF	TGTGCCAGCAGTTTAATGGATCAGCCCCAGCATTTT
.	TRBV6-1	.	TRBJ2-5	CATVGTSKETQYF	TGTGCCACCGTCGGGACTTCGAAAGAGACCCAGTACTTC
TRBD2	TRBV6-2/TRBV6-3	.	TRBJ2-3	CASSYSLAGADTQYF	TGTGCCAGCAGTTACTCGTTAGCGGGGGCTGATACGCAGTATTTT
TRBD1	TRBV10-3	.	TRBJ2-7	CALRGDRTYEQYF	TGTGCCCTCCGTGGGGACAGGACTTACGAGCAGTACTTC
.	TRBV12-3/TRBV12-4	many	TRBJ1-1	CASSFWGSAEAFF	TGTGCCAGCAGTTTTTGGGGCTCCGCTGAAGCTTTCTTT
.	TRBV24-1	few	TRBJ2-6	CATNPGGSGANVLTF	TGTGCCACGAACCCGGGGGGCTCAGGGGCCAACGTCCTGACTTTC
.	TRBV7-3	.	TRBJ2-2	CASSIRGLQYTGELFF	TGTGCCAGCAGCATCCGGGGCCTGCAGTACACCGGGGAGCTGTTTTTT
TRBD2	TRBV7-6	.	TRBJ2-3	CASTRLAGSSTDTQYF	TGTGCCAGCACTAGACTAGCGGGCTCTAGCACAGATACGCAGTATTTT
.	TRBV4-2	medium-sized	TRBJ2-1	CASSQDGGASNEQFF	TGTGCCAGCAGCCAAGACGGGGGAGCTTCCAATGAGCAGTTCTTC
.	TRBV12-3/TRBV12-4	few	TRBJ2-7	CASISIPGHEQYF	TGTGCCAGCATCTCCATACCGGGCCACGAGCAGTACTTC
.	TRBV12-3/TRBV12-4	few	TRBJ1-5	CASSSGEGQPQHF	TGTGCCAGCAGCTCCGGAGAGGGTCAGCCCCAGCATTTT
TRBD2	TRBV2	.	TRBJ2-1	CASSEAGLERNEQFF	TGTGCCAGCAGTGAAGCGGGACTAGAAAGAAATGAGCAGTTCTTC
.	TRBV30	once	TRBJ1-1	CAWSVGGTFNTEAFF	TGTGCCTGGAGTGTAGGGGGGACCTTTAACACTGAAGCTTTCTTT
.	TRBV30	many	TRBJ2-7	CAWSDYYEQYF	TGTGCCTGGAGCGATTACTACGAGCAGTACTTC
TRBD2	TRBV29-1	.	TRBJ2-3	CSVRTSGSTDTQYF	TGCAGCGTCCGGACTAGCGGGAGCACAGATACGCAGTATTTT
.	TRBV5-1	few	TRBJ2-6	CASSFRYSGANVLTF	TGCGCCAGCAGCTTCAGGTACTCTGGGGCCAACGTCCTGACTTTC
.	TRBV2	few	TRBJ2-1	CASIKDYIYSEQFF	TGTGCCAGCATAAAGGACTACATCTACTCTGAGCAGTTCTTC
TRBD1	TRBV6-1	.	TRBJ1-5	CASGDNRGSGNQPQHF	TGTGCCAGCGGCGACAACAGGGGATCGGGCAATCAGCCCCAGCATTTT
TRBD1	TRBV28	.	TRBJ2-7	CAISGQATYEQYF	TGTGCCATCTCGGGACAGGCGACCTACGAGCAGTACTTC
TRBD2	TRBV28	few	TRBJ2-7	CASRTSGIPLLEQYF	TGTGCCAGCAGAACTAGCGGTATCCCCCTCTTGGAGCAGTACTTC
.	TRBV4-1	.	TRBJ2-7	CASSQEKSYEQYF	TGCGCCAGCAGCCAAGAGAAATCCTACGAGCAGTACTTC